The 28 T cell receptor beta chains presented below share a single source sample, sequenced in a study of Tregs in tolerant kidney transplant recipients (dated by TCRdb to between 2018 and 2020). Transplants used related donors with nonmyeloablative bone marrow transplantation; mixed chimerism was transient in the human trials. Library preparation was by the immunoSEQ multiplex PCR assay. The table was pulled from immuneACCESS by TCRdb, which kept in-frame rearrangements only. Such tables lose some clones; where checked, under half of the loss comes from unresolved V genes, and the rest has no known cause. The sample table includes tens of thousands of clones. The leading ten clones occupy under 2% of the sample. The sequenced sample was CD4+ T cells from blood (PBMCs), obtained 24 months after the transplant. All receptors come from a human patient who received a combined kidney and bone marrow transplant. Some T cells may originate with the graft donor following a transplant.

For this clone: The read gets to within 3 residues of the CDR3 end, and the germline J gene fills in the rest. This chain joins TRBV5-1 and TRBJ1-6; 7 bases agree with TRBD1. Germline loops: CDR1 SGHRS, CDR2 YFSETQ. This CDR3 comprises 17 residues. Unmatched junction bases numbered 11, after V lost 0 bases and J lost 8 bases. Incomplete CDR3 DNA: TGCGCCAGCAGCTTGGCCTCGACAGGGCAGAGCTATTCACCC. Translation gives CASSLASTGQSYSP. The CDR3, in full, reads CASSLASTGQSYSPLHF. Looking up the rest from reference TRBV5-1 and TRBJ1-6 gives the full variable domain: KAGVTQTPRYLIKTRGQQVTLSCSPISGHRSVSWYQQTPGQGLQFLFEYFSETQRNKGNFPGRFSGRQFSNSRSEMNVSTLELGDSALYLCASSLASTGQSYSPLHFGNGTRLTVT.

CDR3 protein: CASSSGTSGNNEQFF. The CDR3 DNA, read in part, is TGTGCCAGCAGCTCCGGGACTAGCGGGAACAATGAG. V gene TRBV7-2 combines with J gene TRBJ2-1; 13 bases agree with TRBD2. The CDR3 is cut off 3 residues early in the read; its end comes from the germline J gene. CDR1 and CDR2 from the germline V gene are SGHTA and FQGNSA. The J segment lost 5 bases and the V segment lost 4 bases, leaving 2 bases of the junction unmatched. This CDR3 region has 15 residues.

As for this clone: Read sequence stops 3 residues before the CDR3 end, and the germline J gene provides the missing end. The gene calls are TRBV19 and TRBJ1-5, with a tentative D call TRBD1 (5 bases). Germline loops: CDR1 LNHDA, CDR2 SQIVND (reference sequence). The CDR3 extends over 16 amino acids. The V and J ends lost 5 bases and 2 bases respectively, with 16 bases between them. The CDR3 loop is CASSRQGVIGNQPQHF. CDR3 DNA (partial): TGTGCCAGTAGTCGCCAGGGTGTGATTGGCAATCAGCCC. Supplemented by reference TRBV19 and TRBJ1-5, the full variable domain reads DGGITQSPKYLFRKEGQNVTLSCEQNLNHDAMYWYRQDPGQGLRLIYYSQIVNDFQKGDIAEGYSVSREKKESFPLTVTSAQKNPTAFYLCASSRQGVIGNQPQHFGDGTRLSIL.

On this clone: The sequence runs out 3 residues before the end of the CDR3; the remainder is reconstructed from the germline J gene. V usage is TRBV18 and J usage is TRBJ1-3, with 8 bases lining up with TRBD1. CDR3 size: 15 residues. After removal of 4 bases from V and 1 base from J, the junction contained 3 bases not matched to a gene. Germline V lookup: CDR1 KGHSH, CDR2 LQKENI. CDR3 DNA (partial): TGTGCCAGCTCACTGGGGGACAGGTCTGGAAACACC. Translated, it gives CASSLGDRSGNT. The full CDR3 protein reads CASSLGDRSGNTIYF.

Incomplete CDR3 DNA: TGTGCCAGTACTTTTAGAGACAGGCCCTACTATGGC. Translating gives CASTFRDRPYYG. The complete CDR3 sequence is CASTFRDRPYYGYTF. This chain uses TRBV7-2 with TRBJ1-2, with D perhaps TRBD1 (6 bases). The DNA ends 3 residues before the CDR3 does, and the rest of the CDR3 is filled in from the germline J gene. The CDR3 is 15 residues long. CDR1 and CDR2 (germline): SGHTA, FQGNSA. V lost 9 bases to trimming and J lost 3 bases, with 20 bases between them.

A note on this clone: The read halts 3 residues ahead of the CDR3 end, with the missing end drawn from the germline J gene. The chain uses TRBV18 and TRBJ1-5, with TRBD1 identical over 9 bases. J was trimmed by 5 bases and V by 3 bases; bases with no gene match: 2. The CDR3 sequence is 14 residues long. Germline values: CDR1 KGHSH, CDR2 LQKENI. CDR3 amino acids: CASSPRQGDQPQHF. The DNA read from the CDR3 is TGTGCCAGCTCACCGCGACAGGGGGATCAGCCC.

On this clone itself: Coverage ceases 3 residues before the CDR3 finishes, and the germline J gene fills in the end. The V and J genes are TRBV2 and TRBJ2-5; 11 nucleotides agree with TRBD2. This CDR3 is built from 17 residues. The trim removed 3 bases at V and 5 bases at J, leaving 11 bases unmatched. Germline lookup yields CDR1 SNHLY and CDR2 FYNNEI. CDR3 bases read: TGTGCCAGCAGTGAGAAAGGTAGCGGGAGGGCACGGGAGACC. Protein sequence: CASSEKGSGRARET. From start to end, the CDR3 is CASSEKGSGRARETQYF.

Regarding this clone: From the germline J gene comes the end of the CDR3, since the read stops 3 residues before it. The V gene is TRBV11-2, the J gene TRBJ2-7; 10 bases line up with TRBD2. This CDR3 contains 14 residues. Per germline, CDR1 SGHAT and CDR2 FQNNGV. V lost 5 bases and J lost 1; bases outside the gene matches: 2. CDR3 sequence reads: CASSRTSGSYEQYF. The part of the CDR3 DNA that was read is TGTGCCAGCAGCCGGACTAGCGGTTCCTACGAG.

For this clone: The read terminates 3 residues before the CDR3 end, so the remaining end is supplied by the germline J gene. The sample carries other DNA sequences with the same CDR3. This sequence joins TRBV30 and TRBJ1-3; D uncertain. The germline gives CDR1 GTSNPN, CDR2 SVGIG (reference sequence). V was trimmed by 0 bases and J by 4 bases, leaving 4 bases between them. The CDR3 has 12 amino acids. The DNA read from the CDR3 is TGTGCCTGGAGTGTCCGGGGAAACACC. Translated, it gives CAWSVRGNT. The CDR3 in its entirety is CAWSVRGNTIYF.

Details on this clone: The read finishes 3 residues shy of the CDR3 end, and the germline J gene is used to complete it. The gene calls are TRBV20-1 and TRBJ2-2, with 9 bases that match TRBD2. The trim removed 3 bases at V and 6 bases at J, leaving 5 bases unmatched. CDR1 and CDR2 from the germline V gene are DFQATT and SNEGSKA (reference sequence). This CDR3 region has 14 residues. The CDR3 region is CSARREGRPGELFF. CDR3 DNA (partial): TGCAGTGCTAGGCGGGAGGGCCGACCCGGGGAG.

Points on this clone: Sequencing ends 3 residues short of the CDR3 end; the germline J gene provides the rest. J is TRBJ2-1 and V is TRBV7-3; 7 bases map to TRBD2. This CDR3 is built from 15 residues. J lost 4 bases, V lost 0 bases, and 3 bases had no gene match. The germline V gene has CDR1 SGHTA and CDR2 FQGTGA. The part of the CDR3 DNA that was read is TGTGCCAGCAGCTTAACAGCGGGGTTATACAATGAG. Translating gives CASSLTAGLYNE. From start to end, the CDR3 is CASSLTAGLYNEQFF.

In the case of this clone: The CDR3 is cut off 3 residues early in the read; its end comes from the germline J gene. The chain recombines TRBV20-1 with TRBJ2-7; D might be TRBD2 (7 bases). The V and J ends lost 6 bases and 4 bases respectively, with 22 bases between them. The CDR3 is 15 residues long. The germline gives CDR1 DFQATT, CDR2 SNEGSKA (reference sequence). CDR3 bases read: TGCAGTGCACCCACCGAGGGGGAGGGAAGGTACGAG. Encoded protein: CSAPTEGEGRYE. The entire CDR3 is CSAPTEGEGRYEQYF.

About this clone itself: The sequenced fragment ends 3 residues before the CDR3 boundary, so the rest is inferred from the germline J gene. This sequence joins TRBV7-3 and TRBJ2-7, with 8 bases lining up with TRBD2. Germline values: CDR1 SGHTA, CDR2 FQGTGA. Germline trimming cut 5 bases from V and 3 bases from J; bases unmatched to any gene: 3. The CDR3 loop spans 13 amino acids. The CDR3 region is CASSPGTSYEQYF. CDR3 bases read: TGTGCCAGCAGCCCCGGGACTAGCTACGAG.

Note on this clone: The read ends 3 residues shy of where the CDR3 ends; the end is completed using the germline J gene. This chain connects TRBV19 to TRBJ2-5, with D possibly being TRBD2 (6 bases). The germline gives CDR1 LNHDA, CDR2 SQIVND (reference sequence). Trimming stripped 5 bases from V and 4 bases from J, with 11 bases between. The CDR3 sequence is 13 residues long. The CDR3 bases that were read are TGTGCCAGTAGTCCCCTGGGGGGAGAGACC. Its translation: CASSPLGGET. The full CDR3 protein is CASSPLGGETQYF.

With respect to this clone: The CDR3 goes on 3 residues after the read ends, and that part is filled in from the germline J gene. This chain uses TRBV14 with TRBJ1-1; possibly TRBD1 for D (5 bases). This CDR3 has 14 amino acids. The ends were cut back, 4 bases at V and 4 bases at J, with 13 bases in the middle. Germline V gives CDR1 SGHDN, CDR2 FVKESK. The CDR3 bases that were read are TGTGCCAGCAGCCCCGAAAAAGACAGCACTGAA. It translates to CASSPEKDSTE. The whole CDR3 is CASSPEKDSTEAFF.

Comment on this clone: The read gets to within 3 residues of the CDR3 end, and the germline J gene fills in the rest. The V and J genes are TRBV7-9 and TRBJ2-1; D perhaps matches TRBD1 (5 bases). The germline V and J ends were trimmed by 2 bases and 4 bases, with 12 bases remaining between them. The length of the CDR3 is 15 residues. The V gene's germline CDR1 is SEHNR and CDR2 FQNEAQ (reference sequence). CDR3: CASSLRGSVYNEQFF. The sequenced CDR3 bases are TGTGCCAGCAGCTTAAGGGGTTCGGTTTACAATGAG.

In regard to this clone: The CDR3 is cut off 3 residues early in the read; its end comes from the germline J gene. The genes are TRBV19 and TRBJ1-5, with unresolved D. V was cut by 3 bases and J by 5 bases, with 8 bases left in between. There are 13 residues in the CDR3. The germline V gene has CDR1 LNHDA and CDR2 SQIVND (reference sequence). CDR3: CASSISIYQPQHF. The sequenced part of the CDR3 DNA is TGTGCCAGTAGTATCAGTATCTATCAGCCC.

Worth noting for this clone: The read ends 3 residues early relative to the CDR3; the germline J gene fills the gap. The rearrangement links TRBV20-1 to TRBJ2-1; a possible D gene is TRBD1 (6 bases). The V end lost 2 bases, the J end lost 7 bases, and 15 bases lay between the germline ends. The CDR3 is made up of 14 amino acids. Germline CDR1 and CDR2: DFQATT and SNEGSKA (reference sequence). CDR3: CSARTPTGMNEQFF. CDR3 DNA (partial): TGCAGTGCTAGAACCCCCACAGGGATGAATGAG.

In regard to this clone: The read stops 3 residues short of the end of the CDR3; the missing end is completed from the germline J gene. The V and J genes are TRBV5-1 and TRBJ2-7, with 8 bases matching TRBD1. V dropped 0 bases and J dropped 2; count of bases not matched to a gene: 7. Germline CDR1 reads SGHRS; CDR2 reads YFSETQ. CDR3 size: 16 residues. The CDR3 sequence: CASSLARDRFPYEQYF. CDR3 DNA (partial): TGCGCCAGCAGCTTGGCCCGGGACAGGTTCCCCTACGAG.

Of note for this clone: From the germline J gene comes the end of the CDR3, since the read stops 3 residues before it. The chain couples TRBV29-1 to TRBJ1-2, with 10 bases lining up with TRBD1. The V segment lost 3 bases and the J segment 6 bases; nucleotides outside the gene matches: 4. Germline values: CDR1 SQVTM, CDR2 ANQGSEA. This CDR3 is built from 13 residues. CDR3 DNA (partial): TGCAGCGTTGACTCGACAGGGGGCGATGGC. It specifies CSVDSTGGDG. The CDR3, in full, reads CSVDSTGGDGYTF.

The CDR3 loop is CASSPPRVAGAYEQYF. The sequenced CDR3 bases are TGTGCCAGCTCACCACCTCGGGTAGCGGGAGCTTACGAG. The genes are TRBV18 and TRBJ2-7; 9 nucleotides match TRBD2. The CDR3 end is not reached by the read, which stops 3 residues before it; the germline J gene fills it in. Germline trimming cut 0 bases from V and 4 bases from J; bases unmatched to any gene: 7. The CDR3 spans 16 residues. The germline V gene has CDR1 KGHSH and CDR2 LQKENI.

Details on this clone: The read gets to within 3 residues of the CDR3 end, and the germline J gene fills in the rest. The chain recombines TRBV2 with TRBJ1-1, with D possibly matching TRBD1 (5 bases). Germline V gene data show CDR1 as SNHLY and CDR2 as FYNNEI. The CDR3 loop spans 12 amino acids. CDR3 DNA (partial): TGTGCCAGCAGAACAGGACTAGGGGAA. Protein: CASRTGLGE. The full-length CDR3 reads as CASRTGLGEAFF.

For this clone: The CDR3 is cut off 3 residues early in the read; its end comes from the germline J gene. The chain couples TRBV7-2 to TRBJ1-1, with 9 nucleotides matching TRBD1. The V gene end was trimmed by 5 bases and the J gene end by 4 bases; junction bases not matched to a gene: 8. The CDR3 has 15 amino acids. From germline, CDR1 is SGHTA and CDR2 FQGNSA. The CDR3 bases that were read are TGTGCCAGCAGCACCACAGGGGGCGCGAGCACTGAA. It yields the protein CASSTTGGASTE. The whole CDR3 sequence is CASSTTGGASTEAFF. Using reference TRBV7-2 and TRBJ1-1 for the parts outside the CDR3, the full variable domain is GAGVSQSPSNKVTEKGKDVELRCDPISGHTALYWYRQSLGQGLEFLIYFQGNSAPDKSGLPSDRFSAERTGGSVSTLTIQRTQQEDSAVYLCASSTTGGASTEAFFGQGTRLTVV.

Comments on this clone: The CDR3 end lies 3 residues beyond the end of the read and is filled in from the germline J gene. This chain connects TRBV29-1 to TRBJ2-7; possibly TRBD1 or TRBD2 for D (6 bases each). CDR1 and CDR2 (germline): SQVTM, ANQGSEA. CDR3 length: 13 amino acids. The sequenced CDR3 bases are TGCAGTGCAGGCGGGACAACATTCAGCGAG. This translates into CSAGGTTFSE. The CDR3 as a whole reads CSAGGTTFSEQYF.

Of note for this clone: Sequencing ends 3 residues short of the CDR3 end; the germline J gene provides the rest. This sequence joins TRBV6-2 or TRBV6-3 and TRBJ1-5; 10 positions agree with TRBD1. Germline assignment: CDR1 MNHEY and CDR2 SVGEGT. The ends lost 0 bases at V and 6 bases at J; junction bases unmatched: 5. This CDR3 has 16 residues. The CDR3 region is CASSYSTGGRGQPQHF. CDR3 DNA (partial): TGTGCCAGCAGTTACTCGACAGGGGGCCGGGGTCAGCCC.

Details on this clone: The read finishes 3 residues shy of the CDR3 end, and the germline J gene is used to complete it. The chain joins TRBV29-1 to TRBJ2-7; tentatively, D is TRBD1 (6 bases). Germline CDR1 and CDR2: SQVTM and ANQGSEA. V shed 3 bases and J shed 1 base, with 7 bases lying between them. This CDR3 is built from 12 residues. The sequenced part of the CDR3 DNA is TGCAGCGTTGACACAGGGTCCTACGAG. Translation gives CSVDTGSYE. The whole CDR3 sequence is CSVDTGSYEQYF.

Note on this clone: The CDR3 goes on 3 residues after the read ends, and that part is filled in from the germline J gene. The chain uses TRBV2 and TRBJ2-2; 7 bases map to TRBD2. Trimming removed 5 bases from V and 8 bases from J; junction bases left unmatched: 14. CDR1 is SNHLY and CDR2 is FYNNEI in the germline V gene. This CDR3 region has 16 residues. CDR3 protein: CASSSSGLPFGGELFF. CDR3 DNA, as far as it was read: TGTGCCAGCAGTTCCTCGGGACTACCATTCGGGGGGGAG.

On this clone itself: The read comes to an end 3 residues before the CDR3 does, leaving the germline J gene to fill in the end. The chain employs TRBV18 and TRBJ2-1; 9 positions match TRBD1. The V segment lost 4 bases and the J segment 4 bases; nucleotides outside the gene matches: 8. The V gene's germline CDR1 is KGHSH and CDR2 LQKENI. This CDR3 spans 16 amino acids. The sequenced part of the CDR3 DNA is TGTGCCAGCTCACTATGGGGACAGGGCAGTTACAATGAG. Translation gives CASSLWGQGSYNE. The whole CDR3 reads CASSLWGQGSYNEQFF.